The clone carrying this T cell receptor beta chain was picked up a small number of times. It was with a sample-barcoded 5' primer and a J-beta primer mix that a second PCR of about 7 to 12 cycles was run. Each CDR3 protein is one row after TCRdb ran MiXCR on the 5' RACE reads. The table includes some 860,000 distinct CDR3 sequences, about 61% detected once. This CDR3 is built from 16 residues. V lost 5 bases and J lost 0; bases outside the gene matches: 6. Germline V lookup: CDR1 LGHDT, CDR2 YNNKEL (reference sequence). The source of the sample is a study of blood T cells in healthy people across ages.

This receptor was taken from a man aged 40-50 years in good health. The specimen was blood. V gene TRBV3-1 combines with J gene TRBJ2-3; 9 nucleotides agree with TRBD2. In DNA form, the CDR3 reads TGTGCCAGCAGCAATGGACTAGCGTATAGCACAGATACGCAGTATTTT. Amino acids: CASSNGLAYSTDTQYF.